Following are 29 T cell receptor beta chains from one sample sequenced in a study of cytomegalovirus exposure and HLA in healthy donors. Vbeta (60) and Jbeta (13) primers were used in the PCR. Method: immunoSEQ multiplex PCR; TCRdb's copy keeps in-frame clones and lacks some. This sample carries approximately 140,000 clones, approximately 80% of them seen once, and the ten largest clones take nearly 5%. Sequenced sample: PBMCs. The source is a woman in her 50s in good health and CMV-seronegative.

This clone was seen a handful of times. V gene TRBV2 combines with J gene TRBJ1-5, with unresolved D. V was shortened by 7 bases and J by 1 base, with 14 bases between the two germline ends. This CDR3 has 15 residues. From germline, CDR1 is SNHLY and CDR2 FYNNEI. DNA of the CDR3: TGTGCCAGCACCCGGGAGACGGCGAGCAATCAGCCCCAGCATTTT. It yields the protein CASTRETASNQPQHF. Filled out from reference TRBV2 and TRBJ1-5, the complete variable domain reads EPEVTQTPSHQVTQMGQEVILRCVPISNHLYFYWYRQILGQKVEFLVSFYNNEISEKSEIFDDQFSVERPDGSNFTLKIRSTKLEDSAMYFCASTRETASNQPQHFGDGTRLSIL.

CDR3: CASSSPRGRGYTF. CDR3 sequence (DNA): TGTGCCAGCAGTTCCCCCAGGGGGCGGGGCTACACCTTC. This chain links TRBV6-6 with TRBJ1-2; 8 positions match TRBD1. Per germline, CDR1 MNHNY and CDR2 SVGAGI (reference sequence). The CDR3 contains 13 residues. V shed 4 bases and J 8 bases; nucleotides not matched to a gene: 6.

The rearrangement uses TRBV5-1 and TRBJ2-1; 14 nucleotides match TRBD2. The length of the CDR3 is 17 residues. V was pared by 5 bases and J by 4 bases, with 8 bases of the junction left unmatched. In germline, CDR1 is SGHRS, CDR2 YFSETQ. CDR3 sequence: CASSFTGTSGGYNEQFF. The CDR3 region has the DNA TGCGCCAGCAGTTTCACCGGGACTAGCGGGGGTTACAATGAGCAGTTCTTC.

The chain employs TRBV15 and TRBJ1-2; D unresolved. V was trimmed by 1 base and J by 4 bases, leaving 7 bases between them. Per the germline V gene, CDR1 is LNHNV and CDR2 is YYDKDF (reference sequence). The CDR3 extends over 13 amino acids. The CDR3 is CATSRVGRYGYTF. Here the CDR3 DNA reads TGTGCCACCAGCAGAGTTGGGCGCTATGGCTACACCTTC.

This chain joins TRBV4-1 and TRBJ1-1, with D uncertain. CDR1 MGHRA and CDR2 YSYEKL come from the germline V gene. Trimming took off 3 bases at V and 5 bases at J, with 13 bases between the two ends. The CDR3 consists of 14 residues. CDR3 in amino acids: CASSQGPGVTEAFF. Here the CDR3 DNA reads TGCGCCAGCAGCCAGGGTCCGGGAGTAACTGAAGCTTTCTTT.

The chain recombines TRBV7-6 with TRBJ1-2; the D gene is possibly TRBD1 (5 bases). V lost 3 bases to trimming and J lost 3 bases, with 23 bases between them. Germline loops: CDR1 SGHVS, CDR2 FNYEAQ. This CDR3 contains 18 residues. The CDR3 region is CASSFSSLVSGEHYGYTF. CDR3 DNA sequence: TGTGCCAGCAGCTTTTCTTCGTTGGTATCGGGGGAACACTATGGCTACACCTTC.

The genes are TRBV2 and TRBJ1-6; D is possibly TRBD1 (6 bases). Trimming pared 5 bases from V and 10 bases from J, leaving 12 bases between. The CDR3 runs 13 residues. Per germline, CDR1 SNHLY and CDR2 FYNNEI. CDR3 DNA: TGTGCCAGCAGTTTACAGGGCGTATCACCCCTCCACTTT. Amino acids: CASSLQGVSPLHF.

The gene calls are TRBV5-1 and TRBJ2-1; D may be TRBD1 (6 bases). With 5 bases removed from V and 1 base from J, the gap between germline ends came to 16 bases. This CDR3 comprises 16 residues. Per the germline V gene, CDR1 is SGHRS and CDR2 is YFSETQ. This CDR3 reads CASRDRNFGSYNEQFF. DNA for the CDR3: TGCGCCAGCAGGGACAGAAATTTTGGTTCCTACAATGAGCAGTTCTTC.

The V and J genes are TRBV7-2 and TRBJ2-7; D might be TRBD1 (5 bases). V was clipped by 0 bases and J by 5 bases, with 11 bases between them. Germline CDR1 reads SGHTA; CDR2 reads FQGNSA. The CDR3 has 14 amino acids. CDR3 DNA: TGTGCCAGCAGCTTAGCGGCAGGGTCCCACGAGCAGTACTTC. Translated, it gives CASSLAAGSHEQYF. The complete variable domain, with remaining parts taken from reference TRBV7-2 and TRBJ2-7, reads GAGVSQSPSNKVTEKGKDVELRCDPISGHTALYWYRQSLGQGLEFLIYFQGNSAPDKSGLPSDRFSAERTGGSVSTLTIQRTQQEDSAVYLCASSLAAGSHEQYFGPGTRLTVT.

This rearrangement joins TRBV6-5 to TRBJ1-6; D might be TRBD1 (5 bases). This CDR3 has 13 amino acids. Germline CDR1 is MNHEY and CDR2 is SVGAGI. Trimming removed 8 bases from V and 7 bases from J, with 12 bases in between. In DNA, the CDR3 is TGTGCCAGCGCGCGGGGCGTCAATTCACCCCTCCACTTT. Amino acid sequence: CASARGVNSPLHF.

The genes are TRBV19 and TRBJ1-5; D perhaps matches TRBD1 (6 bases). The ends were cut back, 5 bases at V and 5 bases at J, with 22 bases in the middle. Germline lookup yields CDR1 LNHDA and CDR2 SQIVND (reference sequence). This CDR3 has 17 residues. CDR3 residues: CASSEETGTLNHQPQHF. The CDR3 DNA sequence: TGTGCCAGTAGTGAGGAGACAGGCACCCTTAACCATCAGCCCCAGCATTTT. Combining the CDR3 with reference TRBV19 and TRBJ1-5 gives the whole variable domain DGGITQSPKYLFRKEGQNVTLSCEQNLNHDAMYWYRQDPGQGLRLIYYSQIVNDFQKGDIAEGYSVSREKKESFPLTVTSAQKNPTAFYLCASSEETGTLNHQPQHFGDGTRLSIL.

The genes are TRBV28 and TRBJ1-3; 7 nucleotides align to TRBD1. Trimming cost V 2 bases and J 3 bases; bases outside gene matches: 13. CDR3 length: 18 amino acids. Germline-derived CDR1 and CDR2 are MDHEN and SYDVKM. The CDR3 region is CASSLPDRALLGGNTIYF. CDR3 sequence (DNA): TGTGCCAGCAGTTTACCTGACAGGGCCCTCCTCGGTGGAAACACCATATATTTT.

This clone was counted a few times. The chain couples TRBV5-1 to TRBJ2-7; TRBD1 matches 8 bases. Germline CDR1 is SGHRS and CDR2 is YFSETQ. The J segment lost 3 bases and the V segment lost 7 bases, leaving 9 bases of the junction unmatched. The CDR3 runs 14 residues. The CDR3 region has the DNA TGCGCCAGCCGCCAGGGACAGGCGGTCTACGAGCAGTACTTC. Protein sequence: CASRQGQAVYEQYF. Based on the CDR3 plus reference TRBV5-1 and TRBJ2-7, the full variable domain is KAGVTQTPRYLIKTRGQQVTLSCSPISGHRSVSWYQQTPGQGLQFLFEYFSETQRNKGNFPGRFSGRQFSNSRSEMNVSTLELGDSALYLCASRQGQAVYEQYFGPGTRLTVT.

This sequence joins TRBV9 and TRBJ2-3, with D possibly matching TRBD2 (6 bases). With 2 bases removed from V and 2 bases from J, the gap between germline ends came to 15 bases. The CDR3 covers 16 residues. Germline CDR1 is SGDLS and CDR2 is YYNGEE. CDR3 amino acids: CASSVSGGSNTDTQYF. The CDR3 DNA reads TGTGCCAGCAGCGTCAGTGGGGGGTCAAACACAGATACGCAGTATTTT. The complete variable domain, with remaining parts taken from reference TRBV9 and TRBJ2-3, reads DSGVTQTPKHLITATGQRVTLRCSPRSGDLSVYWYQQSLDQGLQFLIQYYNGEERAKGNILERFSAQQFPDLHSELNLSSLELGDSALYFCASSVSGGSNTDTQYFGPGTRLTVL.

V and J are TRBV28 and TRBJ2-3; D not certain. The V gene lost 2 bases and the J gene lost 3 bases, with 9 bases spanning the gap. CDR1 is MDHEN and CDR2 is SYDVKM in the germline V gene. The CDR3 length is 14 residues. The CDR3 loop is CASSLMQETDTQYF. CDR3 bases: TGTGCCAGCAGTTTAATGCAGGAAACAGATACGCAGTATTTT.

The chain uses TRBV6-5 and TRBJ1-2; TRBD1 might be the D (6 bases). CDR3 length equals 14 residues. Trimming cost V 2 bases and J 7 bases, with 14 bases left between them. Germline V gene lookup returns CDR1 MNHEY and CDR2 SVGAGI. DNA of the CDR3: TGTGCCAGCAGTTACACAGGGCGAAGAGGTGGCTACACCTTC. Translation: CASSYTGRRGGYTF.

The J gene is TRBJ2-7, the V gene TRBV10-3; 10 bases fit TRBD2. Germline CDR1 ENHRY, CDR2 SYGVKD. V gave up 10 bases and J gave up 0 bases; unmatched junction bases: 6. The length of the CDR3 is 14 residues. This chain's CDR3 is CATLAGGASYEQYF. The DNA of the CDR3 is TGTGCCACCTTAGCGGGGGGAGCCTCCTACGAGCAGTACTTC.

This chain joins TRBV11-2 and TRBJ1-4, with D maybe TRBD1 (5 bases). This CDR3 region has 14 residues. Germline V gene sequence: CDR1 SGHAT, CDR2 FQNNGV. The V end lost 4 bases, the J end lost 4 bases, and 10 bases lay between the germline ends. The CDR3 sequence is CASSSTAFNEKLFF. CDR3 DNA sequence: TGTGCCAGCAGCTCGACAGCATTTAATGAAAAACTGTTTTTT.

The rearrangement joins TRBV7-8 to TRBJ1-1; 7 bases align to TRBD1. This CDR3 spans 18 amino acids. V gave up 6 bases and J gave up 3 bases; unmatched junction bases: 19. Germline values: CDR1 SGHVS, CDR2 FQNEAQ. Written as DNA, the CDR3 is TGTGCCAGCAGGCAGACTAGGGGGCTAGTCGATTCGGACACTGAAGCTTTCTTT. This translates into CASRQTRGLVDSDTEAFF.

A few counts support this clone. The J gene is TRBJ1-3, the V gene TRBV6-1; D is ambiguous. The germline V gene has CDR1 MNHNS and CDR2 SASEGT. With 8 bases removed from V and 0 bases from J, the gap between germline ends came to 5 bases. CDR3 size: 12 residues. The CDR3 DNA sequence: TGTGCCAGCGTCTCCTCTGGAAACACCATATATTTT. It codes for CASVSSGNTIYF.

V usage is TRBV10-3 and J usage is TRBJ1-4, with D maybe TRBD1 (5 bases). The CDR3 is made up of 14 amino acids. In germline, CDR1 is ENHRY, CDR2 SYGVKD. With 0 bases removed from V and 8 bases from J, the gap between germline ends came to 10 bases. The CDR3, as DNA: TGTGCCATCAGTGAGTCAACCGGGGGAGAAAAACTGTTTTTT. Residues: CAISESTGGEKLFF.

The chain combines TRBV19 with TRBJ2-5; D is possibly TRBD2 (6 bases). Germline CDR1 LNHDA, CDR2 SQIVND (reference sequence). V lost 10 bases, J lost 0 bases, and 15 bases lay in between. The CDR3 is 14 residues long. CDR3 bases: TGTGCCACCTCCCTCGGAGGGGACCAAGAGACCCAGTACTTC. Its translation: CATSLGGDQETQYF.

The rearrangement joins TRBV14 to TRBJ1-2, with D perhaps matching TRBD1 (6 bases). The CDR3 has 16 residues. V shed 4 bases and J shed 0 bases, with 15 bases lying between them. Germline V lookup: CDR1 SGHDN, CDR2 FVKESK. CDR3 coding DNA: TGTGCCAGCAGCCCGATGGACAGTACGGCTAACTATGGCTACACCTTC. Its translation is CASSPMDSTANYGYTF.

This chain connects TRBV7-9 to TRBJ2-7; D might be TRBD1 (6 bases). Trimming took off 5 bases at V and 6 bases at J, with 14 bases between the two ends. This CDR3 spans 13 amino acids. Germline CDR1 SEHNR, CDR2 FQNEAQ (reference sequence). The CDR3 loop reads CASSHRVLGEQYF. The CDR3 DNA reads as TGTGCCAGCAGCCACAGGGTACTAGGCGAGCAGTACTTC.

The V call is TRBV6-5, the J call TRBJ2-1; D is unresolved. The V end was cut by 7 bases, the J end by 4 bases, with 14 bases between. CDR3 length: 14 amino acids. Per germline, CDR1 MNHEY and CDR2 SVGAGI. CDR3 in amino acids: CASKRSASYNEQFF. The CDR3 region has the DNA TGTGCCAGCAAGCGAAGCGCTTCATACAATGAGCAGTTCTTC.

This CDR3 is CASRETGQNTIYF. Written as DNA, the CDR3 is TGTGCCAGCAGGGAGACAGGTCAAAACACCATATATTTT. The rearrangement links TRBV6-5 to TRBJ1-3; D is possibly TRBD1 (6 bases). Germline CDR1 reads MNHEY; CDR2 reads SVGAGI. V was pared by 6 bases and J by 6 bases, with 12 bases between. This CDR3 contains 13 residues.

The chain carries TRBV27 and TRBJ2-7; TRBD1 matches at 8 bases. The V gene's germline CDR1 is MNHEY and CDR2 SMNVEV (reference sequence). The length of the CDR3 is 14 residues. J gave up 4 bases and V 5 bases, and 7 bases lay outside the gene matches. The CDR3 DNA is TGTGCCAGCAGTCCTGGCCAGGGGGCTTACGAGCAGTACTTC. Residues: CASSPGQGAYEQYF.

The chain is built from TRBV11-3 and TRBJ2-1; D perhaps matches TRBD2 (6 bases). The CDR3 is made up of 14 amino acids. Germline lookup yields CDR1 SGHNT and CDR2 YENEEA. Trimming took 6 bases from V and 1 from J, leaving 10 bases between them. The DNA for the CDR3 is TGTGCCAGCAGACCGGGGACTTCCTACAATGAGCAGTTCTTC. Translation gives CASRPGTSYNEQFF. Full variable domain (missing parts from reference TRBV11-3 and TRBJ2-1): EAGVVQSPRYKIIEKKQPVAFWCNPISGHNTLYWYLQNLGQGPELLIRYENEEAVDDSQLPKDRFSAERLKGVDSTLKIQPAELGDSAVYLCASRPGTSYNEQFFGPGTRLTVL.

To note about this clone: At one end, the junction sequence differs from germline, possibly due to a read error. The chain carries TRBV6-1 and TRBJ2-2; maybe TRBD2 (7 bases). The CDR3 covers 15 residues. Germline-derived CDR1 and CDR2 are MNHNS and SASEGT. CDR3 sequence: CASSEYLGAGALVAF. The CDR3 DNA sequence: TGTGCCAGCAGTGAATACCTCGGGGCGGGGGCCCTCGTTGCTTTT.